The 27 T cell receptor beta chains below were found in one sample sequenced in a study of shared clonotypes between healthy human individuals. Using immunoSEQ multiplex PCR, the repertoire was profiled, and TCRdb retains in-frame clones only, with some absent. Among about 490,000 clones listed, 70% to 85% were seen once. The sample was PBMCs. The receptors come from a woman in her 40s in good health. Some clones in this sample may be carry-over from other donors' samples.

The J gene is TRBJ1-2, the V gene TRBV30; D remains ambiguous. This CDR3 region has 11 residues. V was clipped by 4 bases and J by 4 bases, with 7 bases between them. Germline V gene sequence: CDR1 GTSNPN, CDR2 SVGIG (reference sequence). Written as DNA, the CDR3 is TGTGCCTGGACCAGCGTCTATGGCTACACCTTC. This translates into CAWTSVYGYTF.

The rearrangement joins TRBV5-1 to TRBJ1-4, with D possibly TRBD1 on 5 matching bases. The CDR3 has 15 residues. CDR1 and CDR2 from the germline V gene are SGHRS and YFSETQ. V was trimmed by 4 bases and J by 8 bases, leaving 18 bases between them. In DNA form, the CDR3 reads TGCGCCAGCAGCGGACCGGGGCCCCTGGGGGAAAAACTGTTTTTT. Residues: CASSGPGPLGEKLFF.

The chain recombines TRBV13 with TRBJ2-6; a weak D match, TRBD1 (6 bases). The CDR3 sequence is 15 residues long. Germline V gene lookup returns CDR1 PRHDT and CDR2 FYEKMQ (reference sequence). Trimming removed 7 bases at V and 2 bases at J, with 12 bases between. The CDR3 bases are TGTGCCAGCACCCCACAGGGAACTGGGGCCAACGTCCTGACTTTC. Amino acids: CASTPQGTGANVLTF.

The CDR3 here is CASSSPGQGFDYGYTF. CDR3 sequence (DNA): TGTGCCAGCAGCTCGCCGGGACAGGGGTTTGACTATGGCTACACCTTC. The rearrangement links TRBV5-4 to TRBJ1-2, with 10 bases matching TRBD1. This CDR3 region has 16 residues. The junction had 8 bases not matched to a gene; V was cut back by 3 bases and J by 3 bases. CDR1 and CDR2 from the germline V gene are SGHNT and YYREEE (reference sequence).

The chain has TRBV10-3 and TRBJ2-7; tentative D call: TRBD2 (6 bases). The CDR3 runs to 15 residues. Germline-derived CDR1 and CDR2 are ENHRY and SYGVKD. Trimming left V 4 bases short and J 5 bases short, with 18 bases between. The CDR3 nucleotides read TGTGCCATCAGTGGGAGGGGAGAACGGGCCCACGAGCAGTACTTC. Its translation: CAISGRGERAHEQYF.

V gene TRBV18 combines with J gene TRBJ2-7, with 7 bases that match TRBD2. The V gene's germline CDR1 is KGHSH and CDR2 LQKENI. The CDR3 is 16 residues long. Germline trimming cut 4 bases from V and 3 bases from J; bases unmatched to any gene: 12. The CDR3 loop is CASSLFKRDRSYEQYF. In nucleotides, the CDR3 is TGTGCCAGCTCACTATTTAAGCGGGACCGTAGCTACGAGCAGTACTTC.

The chain recombines TRBV30 with TRBJ2-4; D gene ambiguous. Germline V gene sequence: CDR1 GTSNPN, CDR2 SVGIG (reference sequence). V shed 5 bases and J shed 0 bases, with 11 bases lying between them. This CDR3 is built from 14 residues. CDR3 sequence reads: CAWEDPLAKNIQYF. In DNA form, the CDR3 reads TGTGCCTGGGAGGACCCACTAGCCAAAAACATTCAGTACTTC.

This clone was recorded at least ten times. Other DNA sequences in this sample translate to the same CDR3. J is TRBJ1-1 and V is TRBV25-1; tentative D call: TRBD1 (6 bases). CDR3 length: 15 residues. V was clipped by 9 bases and J by 1 base, with 18 bases between them. Germline CDR1 reads MGHDK; CDR2 reads SYGVNS. The CDR3 DNA sequence: TGTGCCAGTGTCCCTGGGGGCGCGGGGAACACTGAAGCTTTCTTT. Translated, it gives CASVPGGAGNTEAFF.

The V and J genes are TRBV25-1 and TRBJ1-6; TRBD1 aligns across 8 bases. Trimming at V came to 6 bases and at J to 10 bases, leaving 8 bases not matched to a gene. The CDR3 spans 14 residues. Germline V gives CDR1 MGHDK, CDR2 SYGVNS. CDR3 amino acids: CASRDRAAESPLHF. CDR3 coding DNA: TGTGCCAGCAGGGACAGGGCGGCGGAATCACCCCTCCACTTT.

The chain has TRBV7-8 and TRBJ2-7; D is unclear. V shed 1 base and J shed 3 bases, with 7 bases lying between them. CDR3 length: 13 residues. Germline values: CDR1 SGHVS, CDR2 FQNEAQ. CDR3 DNA sequence: TGTGCCAGCAGCTTAGACTCTGGCTACGAGCAGTACTTC. Amino acids: CASSLDSGYEQYF.

The gene calls are TRBV5-4 and TRBJ1-1, with D possibly being TRBD1 (5 bases). CDR1 is SGHNT, CDR2 YYREEE, per germline (reference sequence). V was clipped by 4 bases and J by 3 bases, with 13 bases between them. This CDR3 spans 14 amino acids. The CDR3 is CASSPDQGYTEAFF. The CDR3 DNA reads TGTGCCAGCAGCCCTGATCAGGGTTACACTGAAGCTTTCTTT.

This sequence joins TRBV10-2 and TRBJ2-3; tentatively, D is TRBD1 (6 bases). The germline CDR1 and CDR2 sequences are WSHSY and SAAADI. This CDR3 spans 12 amino acids. V was pared by 3 bases and J by 7 bases, with 8 bases between. This CDR3 is CASSEGGYTQYF. In DNA form, the CDR3 reads TGCGCCAGCAGTGAAGGGGGTTATACGCAGTATTTT.

The chain links TRBV4-1 to TRBJ1-1; D is possibly TRBD1 (5 bases). The V end was cut by 0 bases, the J end by 0 bases, with 20 bases between. There are 19 residues in the CDR3. Germline CDR1 MGHRA, CDR2 YSYEKL. CDR3 sequence (DNA): TGCGCCAGCAGCCAAGATCTAATTAGGGACGGTTTCATGAACACTGAAGCTTTCTTT. Translation: CASSQDLIRDGFMNTEAFF.

This clone appeared once. This chain uses TRBV29-1 with TRBJ2-3; TRBD2 agrees at 9 bases. V lost 4 bases to trimming and J lost 4 bases; unmatched junction nucleotides: 3. CDR1 and CDR2 (germline): SQVTM, ANQGSEA. The CDR3 totals 13 residues. The CDR3 DNA reads TGCAGCGTTGCAGGGACTAGCCCAGATACGCAGTATTTT. It translates to CSVAGTSPDTQYF.

Notes on this clone: This likely stems from a read error, as it lies one base from a far larger clone. This sample includes further DNA sequences coding for the same CDR3. V is TRBV11-2 and J is TRBJ2-7, with 10 bases that match TRBD2. The CDR3 runs 15 residues. Germline lookup yields CDR1 SGHAT and CDR2 FQNNGV. The ends lost 5 bases at V and 2 bases at J; junction bases unmatched: 6. CDR3 loop: CASSLRLAGPYEQYF. The CDR3 DNA sequence: TGTGCCAGCAGCCTCCGACTAGCGGGCCCCTACGAGCAGTACTTC. The whole variable domain, filled in from reference TRBV11-2 and TRBJ2-7, reads EAGVAQSPRYKIIEKRQSVAFWCNPISGHATLYWYQQILGQGPKLLIQFQNNGVVDDSQLPKDRFSAERLKGVDSTLKIQPAKLEDSAVYLCASSLRLAGPYEQYFGPGTRLTVT.

This clone was seen a few times. The genes are TRBV28 and TRBJ2-3, with D possibly matching TRBD1 (5 bases). Deletions cut 6 bases from V and 2 bases from J, with 15 bases between. Germline V gene data show CDR1 as MDHEN and CDR2 as SYDVKM. The CDR3 is 15 amino acids. The CDR3: CASRPLGVVTDTQYF. The CDR3, as DNA: TGTGCCAGCAGACCCTTAGGGGTGGTCACAGATACGCAGTATTTT.

A single count supports this clone. The chain uses TRBV10-3 and TRBJ1-2, with 8 bases identical to TRBD1. V dropped 4 bases and J dropped 5; count of bases not matched to a gene: 6. The CDR3 consists of 14 residues. Germline assignment: CDR1 ENHRY and CDR2 SYGVKD. Here the CDR3 DNA reads TGTGCCATCAGTGGAGGGACAGGTACATATGGCTACACCTTC. It is translated as CAISGGTGTYGYTF.

This clone was found a few times. J is TRBJ1-5 and V is TRBV30; the D gene is possibly TRBD1 (6 bases). Germline V CDR1 and CDR2: GTSNPN, SVGIG (reference sequence). Trimming cost V 4 bases and J 6 bases, with 10 bases left between them. The CDR3 is 12 amino acids. The CDR3 here is CAWKQGGQPQHF. CDR3 sequence (DNA): TGTGCCTGGAAACAGGGTGGTCAGCCCCAGCATTTT.

This clone was detected once. The V gene is TRBV5-8, the J gene TRBJ2-7; TRBD2 matches 13 bases. Per the germline V gene, CDR1 is SGHTS and CDR2 is YDEGEE. Losses at the gene ends were 1 base for V and 3 bases for J; bases not matched to a gene: 7. This CDR3 spans 17 amino acids. The CDR3 protein is CASSLSYGTSGIYEQYF. Written as DNA, the CDR3 is TGTGCCAGCAGCTTGAGCTATGGGACTAGCGGGATCTACGAGCAGTACTTC.

The chain carries TRBV9 and TRBJ2-1; a possible D gene is TRBD2 (6 bases). The germline CDR1 and CDR2 sequences are SGDLS and YYNGEE. The V end lost 3 bases, the J end lost 2 bases, and 12 bases lay between the germline ends. This CDR3 is built from 15 residues. The CDR3 sequence: CASSDGTQPYNEQFF. The CDR3 nucleotides are TGTGCCAGCAGCGACGGGACTCAACCCTACAATGAGCAGTTCTTC. Full variable domain (remainder filled in from reference TRBV9 and TRBJ2-1): DSGVTQTPKHLITATGQRVTLRCSPRSGDLSVYWYQQSLDQGLQFLIQYYNGEERAKGNILERFSAQQFPDLHSELNLSSLELGDSALYFCASSDGTQPYNEQFFGPGTRLTVL.

V usage is TRBV7-2 and J usage is TRBJ1-4; D possibly corresponds to TRBD1 (6 bases). Looked up from germline, CDR1 is SGHTA and CDR2 is FQGNSA. This CDR3 is 15 amino acids long. V was pared by 0 bases and J by 7 bases, with 12 bases between. CDR3 sequence: CASSLAAGESEKLFF. In DNA, the CDR3 is TGTGCCAGCAGCTTAGCTGCAGGGGAGAGTGAAAAACTGTTTTTT.

The J gene is TRBJ2-5, the V gene TRBV27; D is possibly TRBD1 (6 bases). V dropped 5 bases and J dropped 11 bases, with 15 bases sitting between them. CDR3 length: 12 residues. CDR1 is MNHEY, CDR2 SMNVEV, per germline (reference sequence). CDR3: CASSRQGYQQYF. Here the CDR3 DNA reads TGTGCCAGCAGTCGTCAGGGGTACCAGCAGTACTTC.

The chain employs TRBV10-3 and TRBJ2-2; the D gene is possibly TRBD1 (5 bases). V was cut by 5 bases and J by 5 bases, with 12 bases left in between. The germline CDR1 and CDR2 sequences are ENHRY and SYGVKD. The CDR3 runs to 14 residues. The CDR3 spells CAISPTGYTGELFF. CDR3 nucleotides: TGTGCCATCAGTCCTACAGGCTATACCGGGGAGCTGTTTTTT.

This chain uses TRBV2 with TRBJ2-6; D is unresolved. Germline CDR1 and CDR2: SNHLY and FYNNEI. V dropped 7 bases and J dropped 4 bases, with 5 bases sitting between them. The CDR3 totals 12 residues. As DNA, the CDR3 is TGTGCCAGCACCTTCGGGGCCAACGTCCTGACTTTC. This gives the protein CASTFGANVLTF.

CDR3 bases: TGTGCCAGTAGTATGACGGCAGGGTATGGCTACACCTTC. As protein: CASSMTAGYGYTF. The chain couples TRBV19 to TRBJ1-2; D perhaps matches TRBD1 (5 bases). CDR1 is LNHDA and CDR2 is SQIVND in the germline V gene (reference sequence). This CDR3 is 13 amino acids long. V dropped 3 bases and J dropped 5 bases, with 10 bases sitting between them.

The rearrangement uses TRBV6-1 and TRBJ1-1, with no clear D. Germline V gene sequence: CDR1 MNHNS, CDR2 SASEGT. V shed 7 bases and J shed 6 bases, with 15 bases lying between them. The CDR3 extends over 13 amino acids. The CDR3: CASNHRERAEAFF. DNA for the CDR3: TGTGCCAGCAACCATCGGGAAAGGGCTGAAGCTTTCTTT.

This chain joins TRBV10-1 and TRBJ2-1, with D perhaps matching TRBD2 (7 bases). The germline V and J ends were trimmed by 1 base and 8 bases, with 12 bases remaining between them. CDR3 length equals 14 residues. The germline V gene has CDR1 WNHNN and CDR2 SYGVQD (reference sequence). CDR3 DNA: TGCGCCAGCAGTGAGTGGAGGGAGGGGGATGAGCAGTTCTTC. It translates to CASSEWREGDEQFF.